This T cell receptor (beta chain) was sequenced during a study of identical twins. TCRdb used MiXCR to reprocess the 5' RACE reads, holding one entry per CDR3 protein. The data show 750,000 to 950,000 distinct CDR3 sequences, about 12% seen once. The CDR3 spans 12 residues. Germline CDR1 is MGHDK and CDR2 is SYGVNS. V trimming: 6 bases; J trimming: 8 bases; junction bases outside the gene matches: 6. The sample was also linked to a second study, of yellow fever vaccine responses in identical twins.

What was sequenced was PBMCs. This chain joins TRBV25-1 and TRBJ1-1; 7 bases fit TRBD1. This TCR came from a woman aged 18-30 years in good health. The CDR3 sequence is CASRRTGQEAFF. CDR3 sequence (DNA): TGTGCCAGCAGAAGGACGGGACAGGAAGCTTTCTTT.